These 27 T cell receptor beta chains came from one sample sequenced in a study of OX40 agonist ivuxolimab in advanced cancers. TCRdb keeps only in-frame clones here, not all; method: immunoSEQ multiplex PCR. The table lists 40,000 to 50,000 clones, approximately 91% of them singletons. The specimen comprised CD4+ or CD8+ T cells sorted from blood, sampled in a trial of the OX40 agonist ivuxolimab. The receptor source for this set is an adult with an advanced solid tumor such as melanoma, head and neck, liver or kidney cancer.

This sequence joins TRBV27 and TRBJ1-1; no reliable D call. Germline V gene data show CDR1 as MNHEY and CDR2 as SMNVEV (reference sequence). The CDR3 loop spans 16 amino acids. Trimming removed 2 bases from V and 0 bases from J, with 13 bases in between. CDR3 bases: TGTGCCAGCAGTTTAGGGGTACCCGCCATGAACACTGAAGCTTTCTTT. It is translated as CASSLGVPAMNTEAFF.

The chain recombines TRBV27 with TRBJ1-2; D call uncertain. Trimming shortened V by 4 bases and J by 14 bases, and 14 bases separated the two germline ends. Germline V lookup: CDR1 MNHEY, CDR2 SMNVEV (reference sequence). The length of the CDR3 is 11 residues. The CDR3 DNA sequence: TGTGCCAGCAGTTCCTCGCCCCCTCTAACCTTC. This gives the protein CASSSSPPLTF.

This clone was seen only once. This sequence joins TRBV9 and TRBJ1-4, with D possibly TRBD1 on 6 matching bases. Germline loops: CDR1 SGDLS, CDR2 YYNGEE. Trimming removed 0 bases at V and 3 bases at J, with 9 bases between. This CDR3 has 15 residues. CDR3 protein: CASSVAGTPNEKLFF. The CDR3, as DNA: TGTGCCAGCAGCGTAGCAGGGACACCTAATGAAAAACTGTTTTTT.

The gene calls are TRBV7-9 and TRBJ2-1; the match to TRBD2 covers 11 bases. J gave up 4 bases and V 5 bases, and 4 bases lay outside the gene matches. The CDR3 spans 15 residues. Germline V gene sequence: CDR1 SEHNR, CDR2 FQNEAQ (reference sequence). Here the CDR3 DNA reads TGTGCCAGCAGCACGGGACTAGCGGAGTACAATGAGCAGTTCTTC. It is translated as CASSTGLAEYNEQFF.

This clone was found once. V gene TRBV4-3 combines with J gene TRBJ1-2; 7 bases fit TRBD1. CDR3 length equals 15 residues. Germline trimming cut 0 bases from V and 4 bases from J; bases unmatched to any gene: 5. Germline V gives CDR1 LGHNA, CDR2 YSLEER. The CDR3 loop is CASSQDRGQTYGYTF. The CDR3 coding sequence is TGCGCCAGCAGCCAAGATAGGGGACAGACCTATGGCTACACCTTC.

J is TRBJ2-2 and V is TRBV19, with 7 positions matching TRBD1. Germline V gene lookup returns CDR1 LNHDA and CDR2 SQIVND (reference sequence). V was pared by 4 bases and J by 0 bases, with 5 bases of the junction left unmatched. The CDR3 totals 16 residues. CDR3 residues: CASSTRTGPNTGELFF. As DNA, the CDR3 is TGTGCCAGTAGTACTCGGACAGGCCCGAACACCGGGGAGCTGTTTTTT.

The J gene is TRBJ2-1, the V gene TRBV7-7; D not resolved. The germline V gene encodes CDR1 SSHAT and CDR2 FNYEAQ (reference sequence). The CDR3 has 13 amino acids. V was cut by 2 bases and J by 8 bases, with 10 bases left in between. The chain's CDR3 is CASSLSVLDEQFF. The DNA for the CDR3 is TGTGCCAGCAGCTTATCGGTTTTGGATGAGCAGTTCTTC. Supplemented by reference TRBV7-7 and TRBJ2-1, the full variable domain reads GAGVSQSPRYKVTKRGQDVTLRCDPISSHATLYWYQQALGQGPEFLTYFNYEAQPDKSGLPSDRFSAERPEGSISTLTIQRTEQRDSAMYRCASSLSVLDEQFFGPGTRLTVL.

The rearrangement uses TRBV5-4 and TRBJ2-7, with D perhaps matching TRBD1 or TRBD2 (5 bases each). With 0 bases removed from V and 6 bases from J, the gap between germline ends came to 13 bases. The CDR3 spans 14 residues. Germline loops: CDR1 SGHNT, CDR2 YYREEE (reference sequence). As DNA, the CDR3 is TGTGCCAGCAGCTTGGCGGTTCTGGGGACCGAGCAGTACTTC. Translated: CASSLAVLGTEQYF.

The chain carries TRBV27 and TRBJ2-5; 9 bases align to TRBD1. The J call may not be correct, given that the DNA end is closer to TRBJ2-7. Germline V gene data show CDR1 as MNHEY and CDR2 as SMNVEV (reference sequence). The CDR3 runs 13 residues. The CDR3 DNA reads TGTGCCAGCAGTCCGGGACAGGGCTACGAGCAGTACTTC. Translation: CASSPGQGYEQYF.

The chain carries TRBV28 and TRBJ2-7; D gene ambiguous. Germline CDR1 reads MDHEN; CDR2 reads SYDVKM. The ends were cut back, 3 bases at V and 5 bases at J, with 5 bases in the middle. The CDR3 spans 11 residues. The CDR3 DNA reads TGTGCCAGCAGTTTGGGCGACGAGCAGTACTTC. It is translated as CASSLGDEQYF.

The genes are TRBV29-1 and TRBJ2-1; 10 bases map to TRBD2. Trimming removed 0 bases from V and 3 bases from J; junction bases left unmatched: 8. The V gene's germline CDR1 is SQVTM and CDR2 ANQGSEA. CDR3 length equals 17 residues. This chain's CDR3 is CSVEDSGLASRYNEQFF. The CDR3 bases are TGCAGCGTTGAAGATTCGGGACTAGCGTCGCGCTACAATGAGCAGTTCTTC.

This clone was detected only once. This chain uses TRBV4-3 with TRBJ2-1; 11 bases align to TRBD2. Trimming removed 5 bases from V and 7 bases from J; junction bases left unmatched: 10. Germline values: CDR1 LGHNA, CDR2 YSLEER. CDR3 size: 16 residues. The CDR3 DNA reads TGCGCCAGCAGCAAAGTCGCGACTAGCGGGATAAATGAGCAGTTCTTC. As protein: CASSKVATSGINEQFF.

The V and J genes are TRBV5-1 and TRBJ2-3, with D perhaps TRBD1 or TRBD2 (5 bases each). Trimming took 4 bases from V and 6 from J, leaving 24 bases between them. The CDR3 length is 17 residues. Germline V CDR1 and CDR2: SGHRS, YFSETQ. CDR3 in amino acids: CASSLPTLITRDDTQYF. In DNA form, the CDR3 reads TGCGCCAGCAGCCTACCCACGTTGATCACTAGGGACGATACGCAGTATTTT. The full variable domain, rest sourced from reference TRBV5-1 and TRBJ2-3, is KAGVTQTPRYLIKTRGQQVTLSCSPISGHRSVSWYQQTPGQGLQFLFEYFSETQRNKGNFPGRFSGRQFSNSRSEMNVSTLELGDSALYLCASSLPTLITRDDTQYFGPGTRLTVL.

The rearrangement links TRBV5-6 to TRBJ2-7, with 9 positions matching TRBD1. The J segment lost 3 bases and the V segment lost 4 bases, leaving 5 bases of the junction unmatched. Germline lookup yields CDR1 SGHDT and CDR2 YYEEEE. This CDR3 has 14 amino acids. The CDR3 nucleotides read TGTGCCAGCAGCCCAGGGACAGGGAACTACGAGCAGTACTTC. Amino acids: CASSPGTGNYEQYF.

This clone was seen more than once but under ten times. This chain uses TRBV27 with TRBJ2-3; the match to TRBD2 covers 10 bases. In germline, CDR1 is MNHEY, CDR2 SMNVEV (reference sequence). The CDR3 consists of 17 residues. Trimming took 7 bases from V and 4 from J; bases not matched to a gene: 14. CDR3 bases: TGTGCCAGCAATCCCTATTTTATGAGCGGGGGGGCAGATACGCAGTATTTT. Protein product: CASNPYFMSGGADTQYF.

For the CDR3, the DNA is TGTGCCAGCAGCCCGACTGATTACAATGAGCAGTTCTTC. It codes for CASSPTDYNEQFF. The chain couples TRBV7-3 to TRBJ2-1; no clear D. This CDR3 has 13 residues. The V gene's germline CDR1 is SGHTA and CDR2 FQGTGA. The V gene lost 5 bases and the J gene lost 4 bases, with 9 bases spanning the gap.

The chain recombines TRBV27 with TRBJ2-7, with D perhaps matching TRBD1 or TRBD2 (5 bases each). The germline gives CDR1 MNHEY, CDR2 SMNVEV (reference sequence). V dropped 1 base and J dropped 0 bases, with 13 bases sitting between them. This CDR3 has 16 amino acids. The CDR3 nucleotides are TGTGCCAGCAGTTTATATCAGGGTCGGGACTCCTACGAGCAGTACTTC. As protein: CASSLYQGRDSYEQYF.

V is TRBV2 and J is TRBJ1-4, with TRBD1 matching over 7 bases. The V gene's germline CDR1 is SNHLY and CDR2 FYNNEI. With 1 base clipped from V and 4 bases from J, the junction kept 3 bases outside the gene matches. CDR3 length equals 15 residues. The CDR3 sequence: CASSEGGQDNEKLFF. The CDR3 nucleotides read TGTGCCAGCAGTGAAGGAGGACAGGATAATGAAAAACTGTTTTTT.

The chain couples TRBV6-1 to TRBJ2-3, with D uncertain. Trimming removed 1 base from V and 3 bases from J, with 14 bases in between. The germline gives CDR1 MNHNS, CDR2 SASEGT. The CDR3 extends over 16 amino acids. The CDR3 sequence: CASSEVDVKGTDTQYF. DNA for the CDR3: TGTGCCAGCAGTGAAGTTGACGTTAAAGGGACAGATACGCAGTATTTT.

The chain uses TRBV7-9 and TRBJ2-5; weak D call: TRBD1 (5 bases). Germline CDR1 and CDR2: SEHNR and FQNEAQ (reference sequence). This CDR3 is 14 amino acids long. The ends were cut back, 7 bases at V and 3 bases at J, with 15 bases in the middle. DNA of the CDR3: TGTGCCAGCATCAACTATGGGGCAGAAGAGACCCAGTACTTC. It specifies CASINYGAEETQYF.

The chain uses TRBV19 and TRBJ2-7, with TRBD1 matching 7 bases. J was trimmed by 0 bases and V by 6 bases; bases with no gene match: 8. This CDR3 is built from 15 residues. Germline assignment: CDR1 LNHDA and CDR2 SQIVND (reference sequence). The CDR3, as DNA: TGTGCCAGTAGCCCATCAGGGGGAAGCTCCTACGAGCAGTACTTC. Translated: CASSPSGGSSYEQYF.

This clone has a single count. The chain joins TRBV14 to TRBJ2-3, with 9 bases aligning to TRBD2. Germline CDR1 is SGHDN and CDR2 is FVKESK. There are 15 residues in the CDR3. V shed 1 base and J 1 base; nucleotides not matched to a gene: 0. Here the CDR3 DNA reads TGTGCCAGCAGCCAAGTAGCGGGGGGCACAGATACGCAGTATTTT. It encodes CASSQVAGGTDTQYF.

In its sample, this clone was seen once. The genes are TRBV30 and TRBJ1-1; D not resolved. The V gene's germline CDR1 is GTSNPN and CDR2 SVGIG (reference sequence). Trimming stripped 0 bases from V and 1 base from J, with 18 bases between. The CDR3 extends over 17 amino acids. This chain's CDR3 is CAWSVGTWEASNTEAFF. As DNA, the CDR3 is TGTGCCTGGAGTGTTGGAACCTGGGAGGCCTCGAACACTGAAGCTTTCTTT.

The rearrangement uses TRBV27 and TRBJ2-1, with TRBD2 matching 11 bases. The junction had 5 bases not matched to a gene; V was cut back by 8 bases and J by 5 bases. The germline gives CDR1 MNHEY, CDR2 SMNVEV (reference sequence). This CDR3 has 14 residues. In nucleotides, the CDR3 is TGTGCCAGCCGGACTAGCGGGTCTCACAATGAGCAGTTCTTC. As protein: CASRTSGSHNEQFF.

V is TRBV10-1 and J is TRBJ2-2; 8 nucleotides match TRBD1. CDR1 WNHNN and CDR2 SYGVQD come from the germline V gene (reference sequence). There are 16 residues in the CDR3. Trimming removed 8 bases from V and 4 bases from J; junction bases left unmatched: 12. The CDR3 sequence: CASPYSQGAVTGELFF. The DNA of the CDR3 is TGCGCCAGCCCCTATTCCCAGGGGGCCGTCACCGGGGAGCTGTTTTTT.

The chain has TRBV25-1 and TRBJ1-1; D is uncertain. This CDR3 contains 13 residues. The ends were cut back, 3 bases at V and 0 bases at J, with 5 bases in the middle. Germline-derived CDR1 and CDR2 are MGHDK and SYGVNS. CDR3 nucleotide sequence: TGTGCCAGCAGTGATAGAGTGAACACTGAAGCTTTCTTT. This codes for CASSDRVNTEAFF.

V is TRBV29-1 and J is TRBJ2-1; TRBD2 matches 9 bases. With V trimmed by 3 bases and J by 7 bases, 10 bases remained unmatched. CDR1 and CDR2 (germline): SQVTM, ANQGSEA. The CDR3 totals 15 residues. The CDR3 sequence: CSVEPVAGVTNEQFF. The CDR3 nucleotides read TGCAGCGTTGAGCCGGTAGCGGGAGTAACAAATGAGCAGTTCTTC.